This T cell receptor (beta chain) appears in the sequencing data of a study of cytomegalovirus exposure and HLA in healthy donors (dated by TCRdb to about 2017). Background for the entire study: According to an earlier analysis of around 600 of the donors, about 190 million T cells yielded some 120 million unique TCR beta sequences and 276 Gb of sequence data. Approximately 300 gigabases of sequencing data and roughly 80 million unique TCR sequences made up an early release that covered under 750 HLA-typed donors. The genetic ancestry cluster associated with self-reported Caucasian donors included 80% to 90% of the roughly 360 genotyped donors. The aim of the study was to test whether cataloging public T cell receptors could identify signatures of past pathogen exposure. The study used immunosequencing to profile the T cell repertoires of about 670 subjects and linked those repertoires to cytomegalovirus serostatus. A separate validation cohort of some 130 different subjects was used in addition to the roughly 700-subject first cohort. To predict cytomegalovirus infection status, the study brought together high-throughput TCR immunosequencing, statistical association of individual TCRs with disease status, and machine learning. To study patterns of TCR occurrence, a later analysis re-analyzed previously published TCR beta repertoires from 500 to 850 donors and added high-resolution HLA genotyping. Rather than drawing on any new phenotypic data, the later analysis identified candidate immune exposures from TCR beta sequences and the way those sequences occurred across donors. To decide whether each TCR beta V gene segment behaved as functional or pseudogenic, an earlier analysis of 587 of the donors relied on high-throughput TCR beta sequencing. Donor age, sex, ethnicity and CMV serostatus were compiled alongside the repertoire data. Genome-wide SNP genotypes for about three fifths of the roughly 670 donors were used in a later genetic analysis, which treated that subset as a discovery cohort. All discovery cohort repertoires had been generated using a single sequencing platform. HLA typing covered class I and class II loci at four-digit resolution. Typing coverage varied by locus: about 629-630 donors for A, B, C, DRB1 and DQB1; around 560 for DQA1; approximately 570 for DPA1; roughly 450 for DPB1. Because of strong linkage in the cohort, roughly five DR-DQ haplotypes were treated as single units for association and clustering. Across under 500 genotyped donors of the cohort, an average of about 220,000 unique TCR beta nucleotide sequences per donor were sequenced, and 15% to 20% of those sequences were non-productive.

The method was the immunoSEQ multiplex PCR assay. For the multiplex PCR, a mixture combining 60 forward primers for TCR Vbeta segments and 13 reverse primers for TCR Jbeta segments was used. The CDR3 region of rearranged TCR beta genes was amplified from genomic DNA by a multiplex PCR assay. The Illumina HiSeq System was used to sequence the amplified TCR beta libraries as 87-base-pair reads. Regarding the original processing steps: In a later analysis, around 80 million unique TCR beta chains were counted across the 650 to 750 repertoires, and around 10 million of these chains were shared by at least two donors. To remove PCR and sequencing errors, raw reads were error-corrected and collapsed into unique sequences using a nearest-neighbor algorithm that merged closely related sequences. To assign V, D and J gene segments, CDR3 sequences were aligned to IMGT reference sequences. For a sequence to be retained, a match of at least six nucleotides to both a V gene segment and a J gene segment was required. A rearrangement was called productive if the CDR3 had no stop codons and remained in frame with V and J, and every other rearrangement was called non-productive. CDR3 was defined according to IMGT convention as the region running from the second conserved V-encoded cysteine to the conserved J-encoded phenylalanine. The earlier analysis of fewer than 700 of the donors excluded sequences that lacked an unambiguous match to a single V gene segment. In an earlier analysis of around 600 of the donors, V segments were called functional above 56.7% productive rearrangements and were called segregating when the between-donor standard deviation exceeded 5%. A statistical classification framework was developed to diagnose cytomegalovirus status using the catalog of TCR beta chain sequences. A later analysis assigned V and J genes by comparing TCR nucleotide sequences with IMGT/GENE-DB human TR gene sequences. The TCRdist pipeline was used in a later analysis to assign CDR3 sequences and most-parsimonious VDJ recombination scenarios. In a later analysis, each TCR beta chain was defined by its CDR3 amino acid sequence together with its V-gene family, and reads lacking a unique V-gene family were excluded. As a way to deal with suspected cross-contamination and a sequencing artifact, a later analysis dropped more than 500 nucleotide sequences that were highly shared and had low generation probability. A later analysis calculated a clonal expansion index for each public chain from normalized within-repertoire ranks of inferred template counts. In a later analysis, generation probabilities were computed with a VDJ recombination model fitted to out-of-frame rearrangements, and the resulting probabilities were checked against IGoR. In a later analysis, hypergeometric tests were used to score TCR-TCR, TCR-HLA and TCR-CMV co-occurrence, with a repertoire-size bias correction applied to TCR pairs. To estimate false discovery rates, a later analysis permuted the HLA or CMV assignments 20 times. In a later analysis, co-occurring TCRs were grouped using DBSCAN, with TCRdist sequence similarity added in when clustering inside HLA-allele-positive subsets. For co-occurrence clustering, repertoires with fewer than 30,000 or more than 120,000 public chains were excluded, along with four to six repertoires with anomalous nucleotide sharing. Sourced from immuneACCESS, this table was stored by TCRdb with only in-frame sequences that have V and J called. A share of the clones is absent; for the studies checked, an unresolved V gene accounts for under half, and the remainder has no known explanation. Clone size and V and J calls were adopted from that table, with D and trimming inferred from the DNA. Present in this sample are some 140,000 clones, around 75% of which were seen just once. The ten largest make up 3% to 3.5% of the sample.

The cohort comprised fewer than 700 healthy bone marrow donors. Cohort members were all nominally healthy when sampled, although unrecorded immune exposures were likely present. The donor was CMV seronegative and was included in the group of several hundred seronegative cohort members. Every donor gave a peripheral blood sample, and the peripheral blood mononuclear cells from that sample were used for TCR beta sequencing. The Qiagen DNeasy Blood Extraction Kit was used to extract genomic DNA from the blood cell samples. Here is what the overall study found, with its caveats: The study listed 150 to 200 TCR beta chains as associated with cytomegalovirus. The presence/absence analyses assumed that sequencing depth was roughly uniform across donors, and that assumption may not be true. In vitro tests confirmed that a few of the cytomegalovirus-associated TCR beta chains recognize cytomegalovirus antigens. A later analysis associated 16,951 TCR beta sequences with specific HLA alleles at a false discovery rate of 0.05. According to the authors, the approach could potentially be generalized to other disease states and immunological phenotypes. The only immune exposure information available for the cohort was CMV serostatus. The cohort was sequenced for TCR beta chains only, and without alpha or paired-chain data the features that could be detected were limited. Broadly in line with IMGT annotations, most TCR beta V segments showed up in productive rearrangements about 87% or about 30% of the time in an earlier analysis of several hundred of the donors. Linkage disequilibrium might explain the correlated functional status among segregating V segments, but an unknown experimental factor could not be excluded. Most TCR sequences were seen in very few donors, while some public TCRs were found in many individuals. Most CMV-associated TCR beta chains appeared to be HLA-restricted in a later analysis, and the HLA associations seemed to be driven largely by CMV exposure. The 87-base-pair reads could not distinguish some IMGT-functional V segments, including TRBV6-2 and TRBV6-3, so those segments were excluded. A cluster of highly shared sequence variants was judged likely to be a technical artifact of the sequencing pipeline. Strong co-occurrence of HLA alleles, especially DR and DQ, made assigning TCR associations to individual alleles difficult. An association between a missense DCLRE1C variant and V-gene and J-gene trimming of TCR beta chains was found in a later genetic analysis and replicated in an independent cohort. A further reported finding was that TCR beta sequences accurately predicted the HLA-A and HLA-B alleles for most subjects in the first cohort. A later analysis reported that several top co-occurrence clusters appeared linked to parvovirus B19, influenza, CMV and Epstein-Barr virus. In a later genetic analysis, fewer N-insertions in productive TCRs were reported among donors in an Asian-associated ancestry cluster than the approximately 670-donor mean. Because counts were too low, around 18 rarely observed V segments, including chromosome 9 orphons, were left out of the earlier analysis of 500 to 650 of the donors. Because some donors lacked HLA typing at each locus, the association tests relied only on the typed subset. The classifier was reported to diagnose cytomegalovirus status with high specificity and sensitivity in both the original cohort and the validation cohort. In a later analysis, HLA-associated TCR beta chains showed more clonal expansion and lower generation probabilities than non-associated chains that were equally common. A later analysis found that TCR association rates varied across HLA loci, with DRB1 alleles showing the most associated TCRs and HLA-C alleles the fewest.

CDR1 and CDR2 are drawn from the germline V gene (reference sequence): PRHDT, FYEKMQ. V is pared back by 5 bases and J by 7 bases, with 15 bases lying between the germline termini. Counted from cysteine to phenylalanine, this CDR3 has 13 amino acids. Only the CDR3 part of the read is kept: 39 bases, read in frame from the first base. About this clone: Its antigen specificity is not known. Per-base qualities were not stored, and no clone one base away is much larger.

This clonotype was obtained from a female donor in good health and CMV-seronegative. The sequencing input was PBMCs. The chain is encoded by TRBV13 joined to TRBJ2-7; the D gene assignment is ambiguous. The DNA reads as follows: TGTGCCAGCAGCCCAGCCCGGTCGCGGGAGCAGTACTTC. It encodes CASSPARSREQYF. Full variable domain (CDR3 extended with the reference TRBV13 and TRBJ2-7 proteins): AAGVIQSPRHLIKEKRETATLKCYPIPRHDTVYWYQQGPGQDPQFLISFYEKMQSDKGSIPDRFSAQQFSDYHSELNMSSLELGDSALYFCASSPARSREQYFGPGTRLTVT.